The T cell receptor (beta chain) under discussion was sequenced for a study of cytomegalovirus exposure and HLA in healthy donors. CDR1 is MDHEN, CDR2 SYDVKM, per germline. The V segment lost 8 bases and the J segment 4 bases; nucleotides outside the gene matches: 6. CDR3 length equals 14 residues. A multiplex PCR was run with 60 Vbeta primers and 13 Jbeta primers. Profiled with immunoSEQ multiplex PCR; TCRdb holds only in-frame clones, not every one. The sample yields under 200,000 clones, about 80% seen once. Sequencing input: PBMCs. The receptor was isolated from a woman aged 25-40 years in good health and CMV-seropositive. This sequence joins TRBV28 and TRBJ2-2; 8 bases map to TRBD1. The CDR3 spells CASWDRSGTGELFF. The CDR3 bases are TGTGCCAGCTGGGACAGGTCGGGCACCGGGGAGCTGTTTTTT.